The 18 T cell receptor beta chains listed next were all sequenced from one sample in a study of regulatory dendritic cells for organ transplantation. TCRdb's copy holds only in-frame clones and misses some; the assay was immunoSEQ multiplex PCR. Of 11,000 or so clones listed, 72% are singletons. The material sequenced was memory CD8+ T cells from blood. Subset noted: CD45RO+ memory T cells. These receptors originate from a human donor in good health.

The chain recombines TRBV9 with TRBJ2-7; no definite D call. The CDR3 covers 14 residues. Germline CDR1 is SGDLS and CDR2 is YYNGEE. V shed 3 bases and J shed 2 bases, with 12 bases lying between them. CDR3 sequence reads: CASSASSFTYEQYF. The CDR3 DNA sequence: TGTGCCAGCAGCGCCAGTTCCTTCACCTACGAGCAGTACTTC.

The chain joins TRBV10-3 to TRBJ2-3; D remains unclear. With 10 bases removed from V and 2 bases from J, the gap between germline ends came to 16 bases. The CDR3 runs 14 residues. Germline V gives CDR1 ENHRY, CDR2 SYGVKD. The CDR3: CATQSERLTDTQYF. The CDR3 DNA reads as TGTGCCACCCAGAGTGAGCGCCTCACAGATACGCAGTATTTT.

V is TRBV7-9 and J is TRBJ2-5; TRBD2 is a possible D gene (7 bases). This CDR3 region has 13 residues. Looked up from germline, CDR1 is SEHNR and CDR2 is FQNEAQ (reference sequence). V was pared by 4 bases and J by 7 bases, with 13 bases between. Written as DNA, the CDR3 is TGTGCCAGCAGCTCCCCGGCGGGGGCGACCCAGTACTTC. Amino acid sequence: CASSSPAGATQYF. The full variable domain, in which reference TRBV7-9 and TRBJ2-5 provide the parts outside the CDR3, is DTGVSQNPRHKITKRGQNVTFRCDPISEHNRLYWYRQTLGQGPEFLTYFQNEAQLEKSRLLSDRFSAERPKGSFSTLEIQRTEQGDSAMYLCASSSPAGATQYFGPGTRLLVL.

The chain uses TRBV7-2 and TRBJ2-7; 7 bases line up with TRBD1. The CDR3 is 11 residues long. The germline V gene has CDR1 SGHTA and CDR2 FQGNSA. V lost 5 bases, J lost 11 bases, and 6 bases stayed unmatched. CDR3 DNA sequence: TGTGCCAGCAGCCGTCAGGGGGTGAAGTACTTC. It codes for CASSRQGVKYF.

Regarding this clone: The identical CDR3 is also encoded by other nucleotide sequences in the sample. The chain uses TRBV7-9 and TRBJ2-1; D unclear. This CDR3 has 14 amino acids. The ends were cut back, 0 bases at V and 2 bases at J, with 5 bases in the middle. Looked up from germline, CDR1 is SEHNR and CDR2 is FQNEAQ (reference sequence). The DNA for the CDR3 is TGTGCCAGCAGCTTAGCAGGGACCTACAATGAGCAGTTCTTC. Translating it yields CASSLAGTYNEQFF.

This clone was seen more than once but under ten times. CDR3 nucleotide sequence: TGTGCCAGTAGGAGAGGGAAGGGGGAAAACATTCAGTACTTC. Its protein is CASRRGKGENIQYF. V gene TRBV27 combines with J gene TRBJ2-4; a possible D gene is TRBD1 (6 bases). The V gene's germline CDR1 is MNHEY and CDR2 SMNVEV (reference sequence). The ends were cut back, 9 bases at V and 5 bases at J, with 17 bases in the middle. This CDR3 is built from 14 residues.

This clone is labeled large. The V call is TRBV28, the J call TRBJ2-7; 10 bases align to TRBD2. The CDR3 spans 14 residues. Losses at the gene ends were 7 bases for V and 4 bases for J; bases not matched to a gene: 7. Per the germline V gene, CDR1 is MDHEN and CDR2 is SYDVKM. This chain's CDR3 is CASTRGLAAYEQYF. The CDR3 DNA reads TGTGCCAGCACCCGAGGACTAGCGGCTTACGAGCAGTACTTC. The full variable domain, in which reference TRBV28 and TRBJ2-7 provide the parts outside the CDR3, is DVKVTQSSRYLVKRTGEKVFLECVQDMDHENMFWYRQDPGLGLRLIYFSYDVKMKEKGDIPEGYSVSREKKERFSLILESASTNQTSMYLCASTRGLAAYEQYFGPGTRLTVT.

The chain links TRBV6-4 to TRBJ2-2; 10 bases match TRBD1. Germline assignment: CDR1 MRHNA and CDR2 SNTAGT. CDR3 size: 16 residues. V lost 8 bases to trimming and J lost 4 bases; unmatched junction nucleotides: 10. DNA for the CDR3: TGTGCCAGCCGGCCCGGGACAGGGGACTTCACCGGGGAGCTGTTTTTT. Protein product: CASRPGTGDFTGELFF.

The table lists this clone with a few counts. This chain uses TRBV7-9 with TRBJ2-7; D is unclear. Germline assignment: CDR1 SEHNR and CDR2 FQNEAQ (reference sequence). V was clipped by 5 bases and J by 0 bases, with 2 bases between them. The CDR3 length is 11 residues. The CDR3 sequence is CASSRSYEQYF. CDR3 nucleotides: TGTGCCAGCAGCCGCTCCTACGAGCAGTACTTC.

The CDR3 sequence: CASRRTGAAAYEQYF. The CDR3 DNA is TGTGCCAGCAGAAGAACAGGGGCGGCGGCCTACGAGCAGTACTTC. V and J are TRBV2 and TRBJ2-7; 7 bases map to TRBD1. J gave up 2 bases and V 6 bases, and 10 bases lay outside the gene matches. CDR1 SNHLY and CDR2 FYNNEI come from the germline V gene. CDR3 length equals 15 residues.

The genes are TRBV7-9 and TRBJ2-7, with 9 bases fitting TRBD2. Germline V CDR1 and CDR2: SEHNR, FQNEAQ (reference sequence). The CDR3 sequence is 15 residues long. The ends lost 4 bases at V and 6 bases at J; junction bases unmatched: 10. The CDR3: CASSSRGGYILEQYF. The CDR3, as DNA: TGTGCCAGCAGCTCGCGGGGGGGTTATATCCTCGAGCAGTACTTC.

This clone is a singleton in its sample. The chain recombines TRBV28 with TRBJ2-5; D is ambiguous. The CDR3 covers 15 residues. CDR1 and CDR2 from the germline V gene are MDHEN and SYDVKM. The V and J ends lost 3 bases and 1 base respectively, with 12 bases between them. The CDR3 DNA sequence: TGTGCCAGCAGTTTGACTCTCTCCCTCCAAGAGACCCAGTACTTC. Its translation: CASSLTLSLQETQYF. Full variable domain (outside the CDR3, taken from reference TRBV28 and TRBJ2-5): DVKVTQSSRYLVKRTGEKVFLECVQDMDHENMFWYRQDPGLGLRLIYFSYDVKMKEKGDIPEGYSVSREKKERFSLILESASTNQTSMYLCASSLTLSLQETQYFGPGTRLLVL.

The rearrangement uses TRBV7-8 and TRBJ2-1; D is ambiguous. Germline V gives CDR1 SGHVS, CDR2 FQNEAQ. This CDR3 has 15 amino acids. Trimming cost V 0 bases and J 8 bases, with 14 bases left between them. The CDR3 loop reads CASSLAGVKGHEQFF. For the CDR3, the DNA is TGTGCCAGCAGCTTAGCTGGGGTCAAGGGTCATGAGCAGTTCTTC.

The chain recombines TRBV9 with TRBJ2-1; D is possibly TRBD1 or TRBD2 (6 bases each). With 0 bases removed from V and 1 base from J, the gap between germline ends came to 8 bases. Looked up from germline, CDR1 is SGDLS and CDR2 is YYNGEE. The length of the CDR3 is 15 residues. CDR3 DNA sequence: TGTGCCAGCAGCGTAGAGGGGGGTTCCTACAATGAGCAGTTCTTC. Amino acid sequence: CASSVEGGSYNEQFF.

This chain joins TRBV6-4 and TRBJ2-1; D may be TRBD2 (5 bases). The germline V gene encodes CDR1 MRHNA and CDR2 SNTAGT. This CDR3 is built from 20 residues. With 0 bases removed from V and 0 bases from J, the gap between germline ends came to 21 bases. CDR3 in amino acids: CASSDSVSGGSAGSYNEQFF. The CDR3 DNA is TGTGCCAGCAGTGACTCGGTTTCCGGCGGTAGCGCCGGCTCCTACAATGAGCAGTTCTTC.

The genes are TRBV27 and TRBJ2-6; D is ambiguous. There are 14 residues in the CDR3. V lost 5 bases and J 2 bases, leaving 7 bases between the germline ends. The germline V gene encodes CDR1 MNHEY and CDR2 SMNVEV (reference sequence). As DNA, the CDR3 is TGTGCCAGCAGTCCCCCTCCTGGGGCCAACGTCCTGACTTTC. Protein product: CASSPPPGANVLTF.

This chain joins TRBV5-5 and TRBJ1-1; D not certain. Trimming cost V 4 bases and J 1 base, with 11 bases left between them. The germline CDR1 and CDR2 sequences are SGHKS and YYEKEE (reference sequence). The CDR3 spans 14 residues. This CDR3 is CASSVRTGNTEAFF. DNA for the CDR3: TGTGCCAGCAGCGTTAGGACGGGGAACACTGAAGCTTTCTTT.

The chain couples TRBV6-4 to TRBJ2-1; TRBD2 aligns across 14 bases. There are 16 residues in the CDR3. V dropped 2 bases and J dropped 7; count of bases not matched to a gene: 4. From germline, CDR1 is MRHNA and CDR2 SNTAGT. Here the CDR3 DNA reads TGTGCCAGCAGTGACAGGGGGACTAGCGGGAGTAATGAGCAGTTCTTC. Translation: CASSDRGTSGSNEQFF.